The subject of this entry is one T cell receptor beta chain. A v3.0 immunoSEQ assay was performed at survey level. Sequencing efforts were directed toward about 40,000-55,000 T-cell genomes per sample. Generated by immunoSEQ multiplex PCR, the TCRdb table keeps only in-frame clones and is missing some. This table holds about 15,000 clones, about 86% found once. This sample stems from a study of long-term antiretroviral therapy in people with HIV. The CDR3 sequence is 14 residues long. CDR1 WNHNN and CDR2 SYGVQD come from the germline V gene (reference sequence). V was shortened by 0 bases and J by 4 bases, with 9 bases between the two germline ends.

The rearrangement joins TRBV10-1 to TRBJ1-1; D gene ambiguous. The sample consisted of unsorted PBMCs, taken just before starting antiretroviral therapy. This clonotype originated in a man aged 35 to 55 with HIV. CDR3 bases: TGCGCCAGCAGTGAGTCCCGGGGTACCACTGAAGCTTTCTTT. The encoded protein is CASSESRGTTEAFF.